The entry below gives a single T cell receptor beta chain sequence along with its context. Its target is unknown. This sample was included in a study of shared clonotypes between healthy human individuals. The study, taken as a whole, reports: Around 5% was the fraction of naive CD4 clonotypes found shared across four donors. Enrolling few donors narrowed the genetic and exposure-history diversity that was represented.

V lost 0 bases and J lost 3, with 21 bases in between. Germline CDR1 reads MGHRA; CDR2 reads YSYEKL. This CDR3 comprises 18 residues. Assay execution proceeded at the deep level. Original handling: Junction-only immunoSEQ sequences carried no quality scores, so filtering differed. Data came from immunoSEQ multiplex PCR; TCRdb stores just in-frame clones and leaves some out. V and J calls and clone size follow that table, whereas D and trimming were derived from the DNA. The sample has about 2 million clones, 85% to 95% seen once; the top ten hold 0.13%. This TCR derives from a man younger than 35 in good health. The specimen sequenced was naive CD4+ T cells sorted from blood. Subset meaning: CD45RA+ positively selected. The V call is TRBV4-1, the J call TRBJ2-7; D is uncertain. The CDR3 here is CASSQDPLVSTPSYEQYF. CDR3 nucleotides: TGCGCCAGCAGCCAAGATCCTCTAGTATCTACCCCAAGCTACGAGCAGTACTTC.